This section outlines one TCR beta chain sequence together with its context. This CDR3 region has 14 residues. The data were taken from a study of blood T cells in healthy people across ages. Alongside a J-beta primer mix, a sample-barcoded 5' primer served in a second PCR lasting 7 to 11 cycles. TCRdb processed the 5' RACE reads anew with MiXCR; each CDR3 protein has one entry. There are some 880,000 distinct CDR3 sequences in the sample; about 36% occur only once, and roughly 13% lies in the top ten. The specimen sequenced was blood. This receptor was obtained from a man between 18 and 29 years old in good health. The chain joins TRBV21-1 to TRBJ1-2. TRBV21-1 is labeled a pseudogene. The CDR3 nucleotides are TGTGCCAGCAGCAAAGGGCCAGCTAACTATGGCTACACCTTC. It specifies CASSKGPANYGYTF.